This T cell receptor beta chain was obtained from a study of identical twins (dated by TCRdb to about 2016). Background on the whole study: TCR alpha and beta repertoires from monozygotic twins, unrelated adults of various ages and cord blood were deep-sequenced to test whether fetal clonotypes persist. Replicate twin experiments were performed at different times using different library preparation protocols to rule out contamination. Results and caveats for the whole study, not just this receptor: In beta out-of-frame sequences, excess twin sharing was weaker, because having fewer shared sequences lowered the signal-to-noise ratio. Fewer insertions were carried by abundant cord blood beta clonotypes; a weaker similar trend was observed in young adult naive repertoires, while no such trend was observed in memory repertoires. Because the same donors could not be followed over many years, conclusions were based on cross-sectional statistical analysis. In monozygotic twins, out-of-frame TCR alpha sharing was systematically underestimated by recombination models, although the models agreed with sharing between unrelated individuals. Compared with coincidental sharing between unrelated individuals, an excess of low generation-probability sequences was observed among out-of-frame TCR alpha sequences shared between twins. Zero-insertion analyses could be partly confounded by invariant T cells such as MAIT and iNKT, although diverse VJ usage argued against such confounding for most clonotypes.

Germline trimming: 2 bases from V, 5 bases from J; junction bases outside gene matches: 15. The CDR3 contains 18 residues, cysteine and phenylalanine counted. Only the CDR3 DNA stays, 54 bases, in frame from base 1. From the germline V gene (reference sequence), CDR1 is DFQATT and CDR2 is SNEGSKA. A note on this clonotype: It has no known antigen specificity. Base qualities are not provided; no much larger clone lies one nucleotide away.

Only healthy Caucasian donors were included. The twin cohort comprised three pairs of female monozygotic twins, all aged roughly 18 to 30 years. Positive isolation kits from Invitrogen were used to isolate the CD4+ and CD8+ T cell populations. Preparation of the library involved 5' RACE. The run used an Illumina HiSeq 2000. Template switching introduced a universal primer binding site; the final cDNA contained a unique molecular identifier, enabling accurate counting of TCR cDNA molecules. Specific primers in the conserved constant-segment region were used to synthesize first-strand cDNA for the TCR alpha and beta chains. To control for contamination, each cDNA library was double barcoded with a SMART-Mk sample barcode plus Illumina barcodes. TruSeq adapter sequences along with Illumina sample barcodes were introduced in two successive PCR steps. The Illumina HiSeq platform was used with custom primers to sequence TCR alpha and beta cDNA libraries. Under the source paper's analysis protocol: Raw reads were processed with MiGEC to extract unique molecular identifiers, and MiXCR was used to determine CDR3 positions. For each individual, recombination models were inferred using an EM algorithm with the repgenHMM and IGoR tools. The tcR package in R was used for shared clonotype analysis, with sharing normalized by the product of cloneset sizes. Out-of-frame nonproductive sequences were analyzed to study raw recombination free of thymic and clonal selection effects. Through fastp at Q25 and MiXCR, TCRdb rebuilt clones from the public reads, retaining in-frame beta chains. Each record represents a unique CDR3 protein, reported with the most common genes and DNA among its rows. TCRdb, not the original authors, processed these V and J calls. In this sample the table shows some 570,000 distinct CDR3 sequences, 20% to 25% of which occur a single time. Approximately 0.52% of the sample is held by the ten biggest clonotypes.

These data are also associated with another study on yellow fever vaccine responses in identical twins. As the second study states: According to the authors, the vaccine-induced T cell response in identical twins seemed to be partly convergent and partly specific to each individual. Focusing on identical twins, the study followed the T cell clones that responded to the vaccine, and did so with precision.

The TCR originated in a woman aged 18-29 years in good health. Recombination connected TRBV20-1 to TRBJ2-1, and 10 junctional nucleotides match TRBD2. The sample comprised CD4+ T cells sorted from blood. The CDR3 has the sequence CSARSEKREGWVNNEQFF. At the DNA level, the sequence is TGCAGTGCTAGATCTGAAAAGCGGGAGGGTTGGGTTAACAATGAGCAGTTCTTC.